This T cell receptor beta chain was captured in a study of regulatory T cells in long-lasting Graves disease. Across the whole study: Over-5-year antithyroid drug use with positive TSH receptor antibodies defined persistent Graves' disease in the study. The study, taken as a whole, reports: With a small sample size, accuracy may have been reduced. Among persistent patients, a larger number of public clonotypes were shared (about 2,700) than among newly diagnosed patients (roughly 910).

Notes on this clonotype: Its antigen is still unknown.

To make TCR beta libraries, researchers used iRepertoire HTBI primers and Arm-PCR of CDR3 regions. TCRdb re-analysed the multiplex PCR reads in MiXCR, keeping a single row per CDR3 protein. The table shows 350,000 to 500,000 distinct CDR3 sequences, with around 20% occurring only once. Documented time point: persistent/refractory GD, antithyroid drugs over 5 years with positive TRAb. Extracted RNA from PBMCs served as the source of the TCR library. The junction had 5 bases not matched to a gene; V was cut back by 3 bases and J by 9 bases. Per germline, CDR1 MGHRA and CDR2 YSYEKL. The CDR3 consists of 14 residues.

The sequence came from a female donor with Graves disease. The sample in question was peripheral blood mononuclear cells (PBMCs), obtained when the disease was refractory, from a patient treated with antithyroid drugs. The rearrangement joins TRBV4-1 to TRBJ1-6, with 7 bases lining up with TRBD1. Here the CDR3 reads CASSQTGYGSPLHF. CDR3 DNA: TGCGCCAGCAGCCAGACAGGGTACGGTTCACCCCTCCACTTT.